A single sample is the source of the 28 T cell receptor beta chains below, sequenced in a study of CDR3 diversity in severe acne. TCRdb ran MiXCR on the PCR reads and lists one entry per CDR3 protein. The sample yields around 85,000 distinct CDR3 sequences, 45% to 55% seen once. Specimen: blood. Receptors originate from a male donor with severe acne vulgaris.

In this sample, this clonotype turned up many times. V usage is TRBV7-8 and J usage is TRBJ2-2; 8 bases agree with TRBD1. The CDR3 runs to 15 residues. The ends lost 7 bases at V and 4 bases at J; junction bases unmatched: 8. From germline, CDR1 is SGHVS and CDR2 FQNEAQ. The CDR3 DNA reads as TGTGCCAGCAACCAACAGGGGGGCGGCACCGGGGAGCTGTTTTTT. It is translated as CASNQQGGGTGELFF.

This clonotype was seen a handful of times. CDR3 in amino acids: CASRNRVAQYF. The CDR3 DNA sequence: TGTGCCAGCAGGAACAGGGTAGCGCAGTATTTT. The V gene is TRBV2, the J gene TRBJ2-3; TRBD1 is a possible D gene (6 bases). Per the germline V gene, CDR1 is SNHLY and CDR2 is FYNNEI. This CDR3 contains 11 residues. Deletions cut 6 bases from V and 10 bases from J, with 11 bases between.

Only a few counts were recorded for this clonotype. The chain employs TRBV7-8 and TRBJ2-5, with D perhaps matching TRBD2 (5 bases). The CDR3 is 14 amino acids. Germline V gene data show CDR1 as SGHVS and CDR2 as FQNEAQ. Trimming shortened V by 1 base and J by 5 bases, and 11 bases separated the two germline ends. Written as DNA, the CDR3 is TGTGCCAGCAGCTTAGTGTGGACTCAGGAGACCCAGTACTTC. Protein sequence: CASSLVWTQETQYF.

The chain links TRBV27 to TRBJ2-5; tentative D call: TRBD2 (6 bases). V lost 5 bases and J 4 bases, leaving 11 bases between the germline ends. The CDR3 extends over 13 amino acids. CDR1 MNHEY and CDR2 SMNVEV come from the germline V gene (reference sequence). CDR3 region: CASSPPGLETQYF. The CDR3 bases are TGTGCCAGCAGTCCGCCGGGACTAGAGACCCAGTACTTC.

At least ten counts were recorded for this clonotype. The rearrangement uses TRBV7-3 and TRBJ2-5, with TRBD1 matching over 8 bases. Germline V gene lookup returns CDR1 SGHTA and CDR2 FQGTGA. The CDR3 is made up of 13 amino acids. Losses at the gene ends were 3 bases for V and 4 bases for J; bases not matched to a gene: 1. The CDR3 is CASSFGQGETQYF. The DNA of the CDR3 is TGTGCCAGCAGCTTCGGACAGGGAGAGACCCAGTACTTC.

V is TRBV29-1 and J is TRBJ1-2; 9 positions match TRBD1. The V gene's germline CDR1 is SQVTM and CDR2 ANQGSEA. CDR3 length: 13 amino acids. J was trimmed by 4 bases and V by 6 bases; bases with no gene match: 6. DNA of the CDR3: TGCAGCGTGGGGACAGGGACTACCTATGGCTACACCTTC. This gives the protein CSVGTGTTYGYTF.

Notes on this clonotype: The junction departs from the called germline gene at one end, perhaps through a read error. The V gene is TRBV10-3, the J gene TRBJ2-5; TRBD2 matches 16 bases. The CDR3 runs 20 residues. The germline V gene has CDR1 ENHRY and CDR2 SYGVKD. The CDR3 DNA sequence: TGTGCCAGCAGTTACTCGAGTGAGGGGGGACTAGCGGGAGGGCCGGAGACCCAGTACTTC. Encoded protein: CASSYSSEGGLAGGPETQYF.

In this sample, this clonotype is medium-sized (0.01 to 0.1%). The chain carries TRBV13 and TRBJ2-7; D is unclear. The CDR3 runs to 15 residues. Germline V lookup: CDR1 PRHDT, CDR2 FYEKMQ (reference sequence). Trimming took 2 bases from V and 0 from J, leaving 11 bases between them. This CDR3 reads CASSLRARSSYEQYF. CDR3 nucleotides: TGTGCCAGCAGCTTAAGAGCGAGAAGCTCCTACGAGCAGTACTTC.

V usage is TRBV2 and J usage is TRBJ2-3; 14 bases map to TRBD2. The CDR3 is 15 amino acids. After removal of 4 bases from V and 6 bases from J, the junction contained 3 bases not matched to a gene. Germline V lookup: CDR1 SNHLY, CDR2 FYNNEI. In DNA form, the CDR3 reads TGTGCCAGCAGTGGACTAGCGGGAGGGTTGGATACGCAGTATTTT. Translating it yields CASSGLAGGLDTQYF.

The gene calls are TRBV7-2 and TRBJ2-7; 7 bases agree with TRBD1. Germline V gene lookup returns CDR1 SGHTA and CDR2 FQGNSA. The CDR3 covers 16 residues. Unmatched junction bases numbered 8, after V lost 3 bases and J lost 0 bases. CDR3 amino acids: CASSFTGDRSSYEQYF. The CDR3 DNA follows: TGTGCCAGCAGCTTTACAGGGGACCGTAGCTCCTACGAGCAGTACTTC. Looking up the rest from reference TRBV7-2 and TRBJ2-7 gives the full variable domain: GAGVSQSPSNKVTEKGKDVELRCDPISGHTALYWYRQSLGQGLEFLIYFQGNSAPDKSGLPSDRFSAERTGGSVSTLTIQRTQQEDSAVYLCASSFTGDRSSYEQYFGPGTRLTVT.

This clonotype appeared a few times. V usage is TRBV10-2 and J usage is TRBJ2-2; D unresolved. This CDR3 has 15 residues. The germline V gene has CDR1 WSHSY and CDR2 SAAADI. Trimming left V 2 bases short and J 5 bases short, with 12 bases between. The CDR3 nucleotides read TGCGCCAGCAGTGAGCTGGAGTTAGGAACCGGGGAGCTGTTTTTT. It translates to CASSELELGTGELFF.

The chain carries TRBV4-1 and TRBJ2-2, with 8 positions matching TRBD2. Trimming removed 4 bases from V and 0 bases from J; junction bases left unmatched: 1. The CDR3 is 15 residues long. CDR1 is MGHRA, CDR2 YSYEKL, per germline. The CDR3 DNA reads TGCGCCAGCAGCCGAGCGGGAGCGAACACCGGGGAGCTGTTTTTT. Its translation: CASSRAGANTGELFF.

Worth noting for this clonotype: A much larger clone sits a single nucleotide away, making a read error possible. This chain uses TRBV2 with TRBJ2-1, with 8 bases fitting TRBD2. CDR1 and CDR2 (germline): SNHLY, FYNNEI. This CDR3 has 14 residues. Germline trimming cut 11 bases from V and 9 bases from J; bases unmatched to any gene: 15. Here the CDR3 DNA reads TGTGCCTGCCGAAGTCGGACTAGCCCTAGTGAGCAGTTCTTC. Translating gives CACRSRTSPSEQFF.

V is TRBV6-5 and J is TRBJ1-1; D is unclear. V was shortened by 7 bases and J by 1 base, with 4 bases between the two germline ends. Per the germline V gene, CDR1 is MNHEY and CDR2 is SVGAGI. There are 11 residues in the CDR3. The CDR3 region has the DNA TGTGCCAGCATGGGGAACACTGAAGCTTTCTTT. As protein: CASMGNTEAFF.

This clonotype was seen only a few times. J is TRBJ2-7 and V is TRBV28; 8 bases fit TRBD2. The CDR3 extends over 15 amino acids. CDR1 is MDHEN and CDR2 is SYDVKM in the germline V gene. After removal of 5 bases from V and 0 bases from J, the junction contained 6 bases not matched to a gene. CDR3 sequence reads: CASSLAGSISYEQYF. The CDR3 DNA follows: TGTGCCAGCAGTCTAGCGGGCTCAATCTCCTACGAGCAGTACTTC. Filled out from reference TRBV28 and TRBJ2-7, the complete variable domain reads DVKVTQSSRYLVKRTGEKVFLECVQDMDHENMFWYRQDPGLGLRLIYFSYDVKMKEKGDIPEGYSVSREKKERFSLILESASTNQTSMYLCASSLAGSISYEQYFGPGTRLTVT.

This CDR3 reads CASSPGTGANYGYTF. CDR3 nucleotide sequence: TGTGCCAGCTCACCTGGGACAGGGGCTAACTATGGCTACACCTTC. V usage is TRBV18 and J usage is TRBJ1-2; 10 bases match TRBD1. The CDR3 has 15 amino acids. Germline lookup yields CDR1 KGHSH and CDR2 LQKENI. After removal of 3 bases from V and 0 bases from J, the junction contained 1 base not matched to a gene.

Of note for this clonotype: Possible read error: a much larger clone is one base away. The CDR3 does not end in the conserved phenylalanine or tryptophan, so this is likely a read error. The genes are TRBV20-1 and TRBJ1-1; TRBD1 matches at 8 bases. The CDR3 has 14 residues. CDR1 is DFQATT and CDR2 is SNEGSKA in the germline V gene (reference sequence). V lost 2 bases to trimming and J lost 5 bases; unmatched junction nucleotides: 7. Here the CDR3 reads CSARLPGGVTEAFL. The CDR3 region has the DNA TGCAGTGCTAGATTACCAGGGGGCGTAACTGAAGCTTTCCTT.

This clonotype was counted at least ten times. The genes are TRBV2 and TRBJ2-5; TRBD1 aligns across 8 bases. Looked up from germline, CDR1 is SNHLY and CDR2 is FYNNEI. The CDR3 has 14 amino acids. Trimming cost V 4 bases and J 2 bases; bases outside gene matches: 3. The CDR3 spells CASSAGQVQETQYF. The CDR3 DNA is TGTGCCAGCAGTGCGGGACAGGTTCAAGAGACCCAGTACTTC. Full variable domain (rest looked up from reference TRBV2 and TRBJ2-5): EPEVTQTPSHQVTQMGQEVILRCVPISNHLYFYWYRQILGQKVEFLVSFYNNEISEKSEIFDDQFSVERPDGSNFTLKIRSTKLEDSAMYFCASSAGQVQETQYFGPGTRLLVL.

This clonotype was counted many times. The V call is TRBV7-8, the J call TRBJ2-7; 7 nucleotides align to TRBD1. This CDR3 is built from 14 residues. Trimming removed 5 bases from V and 4 bases from J; junction bases left unmatched: 8. CDR1 is SGHVS and CDR2 is FQNEAQ in the germline V gene. CDR3 in DNA: TGTGCCAGCAGCCCCCGACAGGGATGGTACGAGCAGTACTTC. Its translation: CASSPRQGWYEQYF.

This clonotype was found once. A single base separates this from a much larger clone, so it may be a read error. This is likely a read error, given that the CDR3 carries no conserved phenylalanine or tryptophan at its end. The chain combines TRBV29-1 with TRBJ1-1, with D maybe TRBD1 (6 bases). CDR1 and CDR2 (germline): SQVTM, ANQGSEA. V was clipped by 3 bases and J by 5 bases, with 10 bases between them. The CDR3 length is 12 residues. The DNA of the CDR3 is TGCAGCGTTGATAGACAGGAGACTGAAGCTTTCCTT. Protein product: CSVDRQETEAFL.

The chain uses TRBV7-3 and TRBJ1-4; TRBD1 aligns across 7 bases. Germline V CDR1 and CDR2: SGHTA, FQGTGA. Trimming at V came to 5 bases and at J to 8 bases, leaving 8 bases not matched to a gene. The CDR3 consists of 14 residues. CDR3 region: CASSPDRKIEKLFF. CDR3 nucleotide sequence: TGTGCCAGCAGCCCGGACAGGAAAATCGAAAAACTGTTTTTT.

The chain joins TRBV10-3 to TRBJ2-6; perhaps TRBD1 as D (6 bases). V lost 10 bases, J lost 0 bases, and 10 bases lay in between. The CDR3 has 14 residues. From germline, CDR1 is ENHRY and CDR2 SYGVKD. The CDR3 region is CASRGDSGANVLTF. The CDR3 region has the DNA TGTGCCAGCAGGGGAGACTCTGGGGCCAACGTCCTGACTTTC.

The chain is built from TRBV29-1 and TRBJ1-1; D is perhaps TRBD1 (6 bases). CDR1 and CDR2 from the germline V gene are SQVTM and ANQGSEA. The CDR3 runs to 12 residues. The V gene lost 4 bases and the J gene lost 4 bases, with 10 bases spanning the gap. DNA for the CDR3: TGCAGCGTTGGGGGGGCTGGCACTGAAGCTTTCTTT. Protein sequence: CSVGGAGTEAFF.

The chain recombines TRBV5-1 with TRBJ2-5, with 7 nucleotides matching TRBD1. Germline loops: CDR1 SGHRS, CDR2 YFSETQ. The CDR3 runs 12 residues. V trimming: 4 bases; J trimming: 11 bases; junction bases outside the gene matches: 8. The CDR3 here is CASSPQPGQQYF. DNA of the CDR3: TGCGCCAGCAGCCCCCAACCGGGACAGCAGTACTTC.

The V gene is TRBV6-5, the J gene TRBJ2-7; 16 bases line up with TRBD2. Losses at the gene ends were 0 bases for V and 2 bases for J; bases not matched to a gene: 4. The germline V gene encodes CDR1 MNHEY and CDR2 SVGAGI. This CDR3 comprises 18 residues. CDR3 loop: CASSYSGTSGRDTYEQYF. DNA for the CDR3: TGTGCCAGCAGTTACTCCGGGACTAGCGGGAGGGATACCTACGAGCAGTACTTC.

Comments on this clonotype: A read error may explain this, as a much larger clone is one base away. The rearrangement uses TRBV12-3 or TRBV12-4 and TRBJ1-1, with no clear D. This CDR3 is 11 amino acids long. V shed 8 bases and J shed 3 bases, with 7 bases lying between them. CDR3 loop: CASGYHTEAFF. The CDR3 nucleotides are TGTGCCAGCGGCTATCACACTGAAGCTTTCTTT.

A few counts support this clonotype. The rearrangement uses TRBV7-9 and TRBJ2-1; 8 positions agree with TRBD2. The germline CDR1 and CDR2 sequences are SEHNR and FQNEAQ (reference sequence). This CDR3 has 14 amino acids. Germline trimming cut 4 bases from V and 7 bases from J; bases unmatched to any gene: 6. As DNA, the CDR3 is TGTGCCAGCAGCTCTCCGGGGGGGGATAATGAGCAGTTCTTC. It codes for CASSSPGGDNEQFF. The full variable domain, in which reference TRBV7-9 and TRBJ2-1 provide the parts outside the CDR3, is DTGVSQNPRHKITKRGQNVTFRCDPISEHNRLYWYRQTLGQGPEFLTYFQNEAQLEKSRLLSDRFSAERPKGSFSTLEIQRTEQGDSAMYLCASSSPGGDNEQFFGPGTRLTVL.

In its sample, this clonotype was seen a few times. This chain joins TRBV28 and TRBJ2-7, with D perhaps TRBD1 (6 bases). This CDR3 spans 14 amino acids. Germline CDR1 reads MDHEN; CDR2 reads SYDVKM. Trimming left V 6 bases short and J 4 bases short, with 16 bases between. CDR3 in DNA: TGTGCCAGCAGCCTTAGACAGGCGCATTACGAGCAGTACGTC. The encoded protein is CASSLRQAHYEQYV.